These 14 T cell receptor beta chains were all obtained from the same sample, sequenced in a study of human T cells and chemical hapten exposure. The time point was: pre-sensitization, week 0. Treatment denoted: therapeutic diphenylcyclopropenone sensitization with weekly scalp DPC. TCRdb recomputed calls from the RACE reads with MiXCR, one row per CDR3 protein. There are about 380,000 distinct CDR3 sequences in the sample; approximately 5.1% occur only once, and approximately 2.4% lies in the top ten. This sample comprised whole blood, obtained in connection with sensitization to the hapten diphenylcyclopropenone (DPC). The receptors stem from a woman in her 50s with alopecia areata. Some clones in this sample may be carry-over from other donors' samples.

This clonotype has ten or more counts. J is TRBJ2-1 and V is TRBV27; 11 bases match TRBD2. The V gene end was trimmed by 6 bases and the J gene end by 9 bases; junction bases not matched to a gene: 7. The CDR3 totals 14 residues. Germline values: CDR1 MNHEY, CDR2 SMNVEV (reference sequence). Written as DNA, the CDR3 is TGTGCCAGCAGGATAGCGGGGGGGCCTCCTGAGCAGTTCTTC. Protein: CASRIAGGPPEQFF.

This clonotype was detected ten times or more. V and J are TRBV12-3 or TRBV12-4 and TRBJ1-4, with 7 bases aligning to TRBD1. The CDR3 loop spans 14 amino acids. Trimming cost V 2 bases and J 5 bases; bases outside gene matches: 2. Here the CDR3 reads CASSLTGANEKLFF. Here the CDR3 DNA reads TGTGCCAGCAGTTTAACAGGGGCGAATGAAAAACTGTTTTTT.

This clonotype was observed at least ten times. The chain carries TRBV2 and TRBJ2-1; D is possibly TRBD2 (6 bases). CDR3 length: 16 residues. Germline CDR1 SNHLY, CDR2 FYNNEI. V lost 5 bases and J lost 7, with 21 bases in between. This CDR3 is CASSLGGTRILNEQFF. The CDR3 bases are TGTGCCAGCAGTTTGGGAGGAACTAGGATTTTAAATGAGCAGTTCTTC.

This clonotype was seen at least ten times. The chain uses TRBV5-1 and TRBJ1-2, with D maybe TRBD1 (5 bases). This CDR3 is 15 amino acids long. Trimming pared 0 bases from V and 3 bases from J, leaving 12 bases between. Germline CDR1 is SGHRS and CDR2 is YFSETQ. The CDR3 spells CASSLGGGADYGYTF. CDR3 nucleotides: TGCGCCAGCAGCTTGGGAGGTGGGGCTGACTATGGCTACACCTTC.

This clonotype has more than one count but fewer than ten. The chain uses TRBV6-2 or TRBV6-3 and TRBJ2-3; TRBD2 agrees at 10 bases. The CDR3 extends over 16 amino acids. Germline assignment: CDR1 MNHEY and CDR2 SVGEGT. V was pared by 7 bases and J by 1 base, with 8 bases of the junction left unmatched. CDR3 amino acids: CASTSGGQRRTDTQYF. CDR3 sequence (DNA): TGTGCCAGCACTAGCGGGGGCCAAAGACGCACAGATACGCAGTATTTT.

The chain couples TRBV19 to TRBJ2-1; a possible D gene is TRBD2 (6 bases). V gave up 7 bases and J gave up 9 bases, with 7 bases separating them. Germline lookup yields CDR1 LNHDA and CDR2 SQIVND (reference sequence). CDR3 length equals 10 residues. CDR3 sequence: CASMGGEQFF. CDR3 nucleotides: TGTGCCAGTATGGGAGGTGAGCAGTTCTTC.

This clonotype was observed a few times. The chain is built from TRBV27 and TRBJ1-6; TRBD1 agrees at 7 bases. CDR1 is MNHEY and CDR2 is SMNVEV in the germline V gene (reference sequence). There are 15 residues in the CDR3. After removal of 5 bases from V and 8 bases from J, the junction contained 9 bases not matched to a gene. CDR3 protein: CASSPTTGVDSPLHF. Written as DNA, the CDR3 is TGTGCCAGCAGTCCTACCACAGGGGTGGATTCACCCCTCCACTTT.

Only a few counts were recorded for this clonotype. The rearrangement joins TRBV27 to TRBJ1-5; TRBD1 might be the D (6 bases). V shed 1 base and J shed 1 base, with 11 bases lying between them. In germline, CDR1 is MNHEY, CDR2 SMNVEV (reference sequence). The CDR3 has 16 residues. For the CDR3, the DNA is TGTGCCAGCAGTTTATACGGGACATCCAGCAATCAGCCCCAGCATTTT. Translation: CASSLYGTSSNQPQHF.

In this sample, this clonotype turned up many times. This chain links TRBV4-2 with TRBJ2-4; unclear D gene. Germline V gene sequence: CDR1 LGHNA, CDR2 YNFKEQ. This CDR3 has 13 residues. Trimming took off 0 bases at V and 5 bases at J, with 5 bases between the two ends. The CDR3 DNA reads TGTGCCAGCAGCCAAGACCAGGAAAACATTCAGTACTTC. It translates to CASSQDQENIQYF.

In this sample, this clonotype turned up many times. V is TRBV9 and J is TRBJ2-1; maybe TRBD1 (5 bases). The CDR3 is 12 residues long. V was clipped by 3 bases and J by 7 bases, with 8 bases between them. Per the germline V gene, CDR1 is SGDLS and CDR2 is YYNGEE. CDR3 loop: CASSEGWNEQFF. The CDR3 DNA is TGTGCCAGCAGCGAGGGGTGGAATGAGCAGTTCTTC.

This clonotype appeared many times. The chain is built from TRBV20-1 and TRBJ1-5; 7 nucleotides agree with TRBD1. CDR3 size: 14 residues. The trim removed 0 bases at V and 10 bases at J, leaving 9 bases unmatched. CDR1 and CDR2 (germline): DFQATT, SNEGSKA (reference sequence). CDR3 nucleotides: TGCAGTGCTAGAGATCTACAGGGGTTGGAACCCCAGCATTTT. Protein: CSARDLQGLEPQHF.

This clonotype was detected ten times or more. The conserved phenylalanine or tryptophan is not found at the CDR3 terminus, so this likely reflects a read error. The limits of the CDR3 on the DNA are not certain, so only TCRdb's listed CDR3 is given. The chain's CDR3 is CASSQTGTGAFV. The chain uses TRBV12-3 or TRBV12-4 and TRBJ1-1; the DNA was not compared with TRBD1, the D call given in the table. Termini included, the CDR3 measures 12 amino acids.

This clonotype was seen a few times. The J gene is TRBJ1-6, the V gene TRBV7-2; 7 nucleotides match TRBD1. The CDR3 is 17 residues long. Germline lookup yields CDR1 SGHTA and CDR2 FQGNSA. V was pared by 4 bases and J by 0 bases, with 6 bases of the junction left unmatched. CDR3 sequence: CASSSRTGGSYNSPLHF. DNA of the CDR3: TGTGCCAGCAGCTCCCGGACAGGTGGCTCCTATAATTCACCCCTCCACTTT.

This clonotype was picked up many times. The V gene is TRBV3-1, the J gene TRBJ2-3; D is uncertain. Germline V gene data show CDR1 as LGHDT and CDR2 as YNNKEL (reference sequence). CDR3 size: 14 residues. Trimming pared 5 bases from V and 0 bases from J, leaving 9 bases between. The CDR3 nucleotides read TGTGCCAGCAGCGTAATGGGCAGCACAGATACGCAGTATTTT. It codes for CASSVMGSTDTQYF.